The sequence of this TCR beta chain was determined in a study of molecular identifiers for immune sequencing clone quantification. General study findings and limits: It was shown that clones above 20 RNA copies held over 98% of effector molecules, but under 1% in naive cells.

The germline CDR1 and CDR2 sequences are GTSNPN and SVGIG (reference sequence). With 2 bases removed from V and 1 base from J, the gap between germline ends came to 8 bases. The CDR3 is made up of 13 amino acids. This clonotype was found many times. Its antigen is unidentified. MiXCR, run by TCRdb on the PCR reads, gives a single entry per CDR3 protein. The sample has approximately 54,000 distinct CDR3 sequences; 20% to 25% are singletons. Sorting recovered naive CD8 T cells on a CD8+CD4-CCR7+CD45RA+ profile. The clonotype originates from a human donor in good health. Some libraries in this study had Jurkat cell RNA spiked in. The V call is TRBV30, the J call TRBJ1-1; maybe TRBD1 (5 bases). The specimen sequenced was naive CD8+ T cells from blood, with Jurkat cell RNA spiked in. Specified subset: FACS-sorted CD8+CD4-CCR7+CD45RA+ naive T cells. The CDR3 DNA follows: TGTGCCTGGAGTCGAGACAGGAACACTGAAGCTTTCTTT. Protein product: CAWSRDRNTEAFF.